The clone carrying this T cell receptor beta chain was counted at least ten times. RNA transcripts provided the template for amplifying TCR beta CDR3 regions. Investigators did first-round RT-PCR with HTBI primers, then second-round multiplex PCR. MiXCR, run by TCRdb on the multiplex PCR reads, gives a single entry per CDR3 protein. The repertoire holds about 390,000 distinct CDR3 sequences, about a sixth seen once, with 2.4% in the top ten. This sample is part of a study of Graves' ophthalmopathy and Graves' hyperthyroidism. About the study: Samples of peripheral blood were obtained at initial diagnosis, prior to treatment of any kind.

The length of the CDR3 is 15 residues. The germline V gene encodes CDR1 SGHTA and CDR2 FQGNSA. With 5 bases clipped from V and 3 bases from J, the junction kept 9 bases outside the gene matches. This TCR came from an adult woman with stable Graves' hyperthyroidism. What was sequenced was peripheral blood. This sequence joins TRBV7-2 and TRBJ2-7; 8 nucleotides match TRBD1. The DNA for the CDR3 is TGTGCCAGCAGCCAGCAGGGGGCTTGGGGCTACGAGCAGTACTTC. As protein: CASSQQGAWGYEQYF. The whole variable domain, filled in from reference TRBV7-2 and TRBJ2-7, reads GAGVSQSPSNKVTEKGKDVELRCDPISGHTALYWYRQSLGQGLEFLIYFQGNSAPDKSGLPSDRFSAERTGGSVSTLTIQRTQQEDSAVYLCASSQQGAWGYEQYFGPGTRLTVT.